This T cell receptor beta chain appears in the sequencing data of a study of cytomegalovirus exposure and HLA in healthy donors. CDR1 MDHEN and CDR2 SYDVKM come from the germline V gene. This CDR3 region has 14 residues. Trimming left V 6 bases short and J 7 bases short, with 16 bases between. Comments on this clone: The target antigen is unknown.

Overall study results and limits: Fewer N-insertions than the approximately 700-donor mean were reportedly shown by an Asian-associated ancestry cluster in a later analysis. In a later analysis, at a false discovery rate of 0.05, fewer than 20,000 TCR beta sequences were associated with HLA alleles. The study recorded 150 to 200 TCR beta chains that were cytomegalovirus-associated. Later analysis showed TCR association rates varying by HLA locus, highest for DRB1 and lowest for HLA-C.

60 Vbeta and 13 Jbeta primers were used in PCR. Clones were read by immunoSEQ multiplex PCR, and TCRdb kept only the in-frame ones, dropping some. The sample consists of some 110,000 clones, roughly four fifths of them appearing once. This TCR was recovered from a man aged 25 to 40 in good health and CMV-seropositive. The sample comprised PBMCs. The chain uses TRBV28 and TRBJ1-5; maybe TRBD1 (6 bases). The CDR3 here is CASRLQGSGQPQHF. CDR3 DNA sequence: TGTGCCAGCAGACTACAGGGTTCGGGGCAGCCCCAGCATTTT.